The clone carrying this T cell receptor (beta chain) showed up just a few times. Antigen unknown. The sample comes from a study of PD-1 blockade in classical Hodgkin lymphoma. Whole-study findings and limits: Patients starting nivolumab less than 1 year after ASCT had lower diversity and were excluded from later analyses. Newly diagnosed patients reportedly trailed healthy donors in baseline TCR diversity.

Time point given: cycle 4 day 1 (C4D1), after more than 5 weeks of nivolumab. All patients relapsed after autologous stem cell transplantation, and brentuximab vedotin exposure varied. It was by magnetic negative selection that CD8+ T cells were isolated from thawed PBMCs. Under best response, outcomes were complete response, partial response or progressive disease. The V end lost 6 bases, the J end lost 0 bases, and 11 bases lay between the germline ends. CDR1 and CDR2 from the germline V gene are GTSNPN and SVGIG (reference sequence). This CDR3 region has 13 residues. The table came from immunoSEQ multiplex PCR; TCRdb's copy has only in-frame clones and leaves some out. The sample holds 9,500 to 10,000 clones, around 68% seen once.

Sample: CD8+ T cells from blood, taken before the fourth cycle of nivolumab. The receptor's source is a human donor with classical Hodgkin lymphoma. The rearrangement joins TRBV30 to TRBJ1-1, with D tentatively TRBD1 (5 bases). In nucleotides, the CDR3 is TGTGCCTGTCGGGACTCTATGAACACTGAAGCTTTCTTT. It encodes CACRDSMNTEAFF.